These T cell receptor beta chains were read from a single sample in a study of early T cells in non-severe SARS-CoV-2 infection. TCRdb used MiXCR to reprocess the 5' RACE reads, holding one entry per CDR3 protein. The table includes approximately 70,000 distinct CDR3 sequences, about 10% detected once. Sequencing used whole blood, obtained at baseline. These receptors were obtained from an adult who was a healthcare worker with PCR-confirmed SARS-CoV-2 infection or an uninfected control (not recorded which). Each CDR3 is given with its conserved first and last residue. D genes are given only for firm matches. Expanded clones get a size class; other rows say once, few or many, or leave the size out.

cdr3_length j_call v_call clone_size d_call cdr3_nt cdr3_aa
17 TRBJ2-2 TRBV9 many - TGTGCCAGCAGCGTAGAAGGTCGGCGGATTAACACCGGGGAGCTGTTTTTT CASSVEGRRINTGELFF
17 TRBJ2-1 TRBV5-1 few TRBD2 TGCGCCAGCAGCGCGAATAGGGCTAGCGGGTTTTTTAATGAGCAGTTCTTC CASSANRASGFFNEQFF
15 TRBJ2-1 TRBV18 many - TGTGCCAGCTCACCAGAGCGCAGGTTGAAGAATGAGCAGTTCTTC CASSPERRLKNEQFF
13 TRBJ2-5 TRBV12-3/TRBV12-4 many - TGTGCCAGCAGTTTTTACAGCCAAGAGACCCAGTACTTC CASSFYSQETQYF
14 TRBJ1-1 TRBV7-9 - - TGTGCCAGCAGCAAAGGCCAGGGGTTTGATGAGGCTTTCTTT CASSKGQGFDEAFF
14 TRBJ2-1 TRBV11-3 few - TGTGCCACTCCGAGTCTGGAGGTTCGGAATGAGCAGTTCTTC CATPSLEVRNEQFF
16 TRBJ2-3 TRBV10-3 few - TGTGCCATCAGTGATCTGCCGGGACACAGCACAGATACGCAGTATTTT CAISDLPGHSTDTQYF
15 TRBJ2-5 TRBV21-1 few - TGTGCCAGCACCGCTGAAGCCGCCCGAAAGGCGACCCAGTACTTC CASTAEAARKATQYF
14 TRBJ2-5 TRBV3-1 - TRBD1 TGTGCCAGCAGCCCGACAGGGGTTCAAGAGACCCAGTACTTC CASSPTGVQETQYF
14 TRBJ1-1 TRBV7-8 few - TGTGCCAGCAGTAAAAACAGGGAGAACACTGAAGCTTTCTTT CASSKNRENTEAFF
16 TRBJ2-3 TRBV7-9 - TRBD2 TGTGCCAGCAGCCCGAAAGGGACTAGCGACACAGATACGCAGTATTTT CASSPKGTSDTDTQYF
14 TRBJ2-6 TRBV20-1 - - TGCAGTGCTCCTATTAGCTCTGGGGCCAACGTCCTGACTTTC CSAPISSGANVLTF
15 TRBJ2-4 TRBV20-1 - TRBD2 TGCAGTGCTAGCCCGACTAGCGGGGGGGCGGGCATTCAGTACTTC CSASPTSGGAGIQYF
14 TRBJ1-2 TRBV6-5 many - TGTGCCAGCACGCCGGGGGCGACGGGCTATGGCTACACCTTC CASTPGATGYGYTF
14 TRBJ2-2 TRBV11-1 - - TGTGTCAGCACCTTCTTCGCCAACACCGGGGAGCTGTTTTTT CVSTFFANTGELFF
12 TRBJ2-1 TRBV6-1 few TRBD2 TGTGCCAGCGGGGGGGTGTGGAATGAGCAGTTCTTC CASGGVWNEQFF
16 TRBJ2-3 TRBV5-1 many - TGCGCCAGCAGCTTTCATTTGACAGGTAGCACAGATACGCAGTATTTT CASSFHLTGSTDTQYF
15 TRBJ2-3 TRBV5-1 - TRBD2 TGCGCCAGCAGCTCACAAGCGGGGGGAGTAGATACGCAGTATTTT CASSSQAGGVDTQYF
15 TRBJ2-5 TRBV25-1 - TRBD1 TGTGCCAGCAGTTTAATAAGACAGGGACGAGAGACCCAGTACTTC CASSLIRQGRETQYF
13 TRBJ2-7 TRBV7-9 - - TGTGCCAGCAGCTGGGACGTTTCCTACGAGCAGTACTTC CASSWDVSYEQYF
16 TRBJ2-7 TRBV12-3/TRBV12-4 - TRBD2 TGTGCCAGCAGGACCTCTCGGGACTACCCACCCGGCGAGCAGTACTTC CASRTSRDYPPGEQYF
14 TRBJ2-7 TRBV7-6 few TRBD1 TGTGCCAGCAGCTTATCCGACAGGGATGGAGCGCAGTACTTC CASSLSDRDGAQYF
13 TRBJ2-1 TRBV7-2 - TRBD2 TGTGCCAGCAGGACCTTAGCGGGAGATGAGCAGTTCTTC CASRTLAGDEQFF
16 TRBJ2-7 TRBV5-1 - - TGCGCCAGCAGCTTGGCCGGGCAGGAACTACCCTACGAGCAGTACTTC CASSLAGQELPYEQYF
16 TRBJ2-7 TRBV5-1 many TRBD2 TGCGCCAGCAGCTTTGGGTCCGGCGGGAGCTCCTACGAGCAGTACTTC CASSFGSGGSSYEQYF
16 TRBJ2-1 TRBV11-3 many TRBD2 TGTGCCAGCAGCCGGGGACTAGCGGGAGAGGGCAATGAGCAGTTCTTC CASSRGLAGEGNEQFF
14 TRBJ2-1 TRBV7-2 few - TGTGCCAGCGGTGGGGGCCCAATGTGGGATGAGCAGTTCTTC CASGGGPMWDEQFF
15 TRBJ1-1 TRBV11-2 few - TGTGCCAGCAGCCTTCAGACGGGGCTTCAGGGTGAAGCTTTCTTT CASSLQTGLQGEAFF
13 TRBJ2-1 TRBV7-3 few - TGTGCCAGCAGCATCGGACTGTACAATGAGCAGTTCTTC CASSIGLYNEQFF
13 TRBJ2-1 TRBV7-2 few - TGTGCCAGCACCCTTAGGGGGGCCAGTGAGCAGTTCTTC CASTLRGASEQFF
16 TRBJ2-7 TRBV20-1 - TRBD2 TGCAGTGCTAGAGATCGACTAGCGGGGGGGAGATACGAGCAGTACTTC CSARDRLAGGRYEQYF
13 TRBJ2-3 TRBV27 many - TGTGCCAGCAGTTTATCGTCTCTGGATACGCAGTATTTT CASSLSSLDTQYF
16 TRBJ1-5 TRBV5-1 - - TGCGCCAGCAGCTTGTCAGGGACCGGTAGCAATCAGCCCCAGCATTTT CASSLSGTGSNQPQHF
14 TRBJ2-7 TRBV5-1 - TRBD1 TGCGCCAGCAGCTACGACCGGGACAGGGGGCAAGAGTACTTC CASSYDRDRGQEYF
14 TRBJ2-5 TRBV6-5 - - TGTGCCAGCAGCCTGGCTCCGGGGCAAGAGACCCAGTACTTC CASSLAPGQETQYF
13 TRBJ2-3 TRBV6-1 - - TGTGCCAGCAGTGAAGTTATCACAGATACGCAGTATTTT CASSEVITDTQYF
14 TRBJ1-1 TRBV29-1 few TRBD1 TGCAGCGTTAGTTCCGACAGGGTTAACACTGAAGCTTTCTTT CSVSSDRVNTEAFF
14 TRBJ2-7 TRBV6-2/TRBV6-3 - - TGTGCCAGCAGTTACTGGCAACTCTCCTACGAGCAGTACTTC CASSYWQLSYEQYF
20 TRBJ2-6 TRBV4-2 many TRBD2 TGTGCCAGCAGCCAAGATGTCCAGCGGGGCATAGGATCTGGGGCCAACGTCCTGACTTTC CASSQDVQRGIGSGANVLTF
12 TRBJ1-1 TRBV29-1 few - TGCAGCGTTGTTCGCCAGAACACTGAAGCTTTCTTT CSVVRQNTEAFF
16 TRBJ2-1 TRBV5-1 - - TGCGCCAGCAGCCTCTCCGGGACGGGAAACTACAATGAGCAGTTCTTC CASSLSGTGNYNEQFF
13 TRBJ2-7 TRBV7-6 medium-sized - TGTGCCAGCAGCTTAGGACCAAACTACGAGCAGTACTTC CASSLGPNYEQYF
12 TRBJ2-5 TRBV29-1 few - TGCAGCGTTGACCGGGCACGGGAGACCCAGTACTTC CSVDRARETQYF
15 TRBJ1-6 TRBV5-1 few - TGCGCCACCCGGACAGAAAGCTCCTATAATTCACCCCTCCACTTT CATRTESSYNSPLHF
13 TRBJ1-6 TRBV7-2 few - TGTGCCAGCAGCGCCGGGAGCTATCCCGCCCTCCACTTT CASSAGSYPALHF
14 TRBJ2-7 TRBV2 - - TGTGCCAGCAGTTCCTTGGGCAGCTCCTACGAGCAGTACTTC CASSSLGSSYEQYF
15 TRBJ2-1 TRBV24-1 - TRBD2 TGTGCCACCAGTGATCAACTAGCGGGGATCGATGAGCAGTTCTTC CATSDQLAGIDEQFF
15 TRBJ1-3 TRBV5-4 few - TGTGCCAGCAGCTCCTCGACAAACTCTGGAAACACCATATATTTT CASSSSTNSGNTIYF
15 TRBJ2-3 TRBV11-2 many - TGTGCCAGCAGCTTAGGCGGGGGCCGCACAGATACGCAGTATTTT CASSLGGGRTDTQYF
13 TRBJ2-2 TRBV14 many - TGTGCCAGCAGCCGGGTGGCAATCGGGGAGCTGTTTTTT CASSRVAIGELFF
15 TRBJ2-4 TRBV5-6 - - TGTGCCAGCACCGCCACGGGGCGGACGGGAAACATTCAGTACTTC CASTATGRTGNIQYF
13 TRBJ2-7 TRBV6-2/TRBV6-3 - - TGTGCCAGCGGAACGGGGCCCTCCTACGAGCAGTACTTC CASGTGPSYEQYF
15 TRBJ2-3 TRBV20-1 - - TGCAGTGCCCGTTCCTCGGGAAGTAGCACAGATACGCAGTATTTT CSARSSGSSTDTQYF
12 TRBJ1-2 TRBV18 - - TGTGCCAGCTCACCGGAAAACTATGGCTACACCTTC CASSPENYGYTF
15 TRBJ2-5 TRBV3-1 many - TGTGCCAGCAGCCAAGAAATCCTACCCCCAGAGACCCAGTACTTC CASSQEILPPETQYF
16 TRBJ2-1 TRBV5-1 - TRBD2 TGCGCCAGCAGTTTGAAACTAGCGGGGGGGCCCAATGAGCAGTTCTTC CASSLKLAGGPNEQFF
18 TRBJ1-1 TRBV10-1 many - TGCGCCAGCAGCCCCGTTGGACGGACGAGGGCATTGAACACTGAAGCTTTCTTT CASSPVGRTRALNTEAFF
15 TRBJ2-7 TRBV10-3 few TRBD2 TGTGCCGTAGGAGGGATGCGGGGGGACTCCTACGAGCAGTACTTC CAVGGMRGDSYEQYF
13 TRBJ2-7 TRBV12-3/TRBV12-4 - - TGTGCCAGCAGTCTGGGTCCGAGGACCGAGCAGTACTTC CASSLGPRTEQYF
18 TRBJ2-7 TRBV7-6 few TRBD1 TGTGCCAGCAGCCTAGCCGGGACAGGGGGCCGATCTTCCTACGAGCAGTACTTC CASSLAGTGGRSSYEQYF